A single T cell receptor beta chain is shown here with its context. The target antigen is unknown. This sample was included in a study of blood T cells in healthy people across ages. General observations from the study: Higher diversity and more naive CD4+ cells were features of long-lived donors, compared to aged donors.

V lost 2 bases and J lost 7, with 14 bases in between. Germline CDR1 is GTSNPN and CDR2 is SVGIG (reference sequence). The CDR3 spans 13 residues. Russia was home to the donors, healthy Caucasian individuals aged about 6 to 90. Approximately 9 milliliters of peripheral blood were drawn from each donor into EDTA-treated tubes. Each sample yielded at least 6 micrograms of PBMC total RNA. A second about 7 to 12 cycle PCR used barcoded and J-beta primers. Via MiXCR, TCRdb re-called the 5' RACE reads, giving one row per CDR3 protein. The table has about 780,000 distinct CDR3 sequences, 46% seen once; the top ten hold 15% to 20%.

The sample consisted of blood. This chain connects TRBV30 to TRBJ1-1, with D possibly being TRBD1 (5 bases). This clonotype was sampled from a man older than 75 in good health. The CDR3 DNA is TGTGCCTGGAGTCTGCAGGGAGAAGGTGAAGCTTTCTTT. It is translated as CAWSLQGEGEAFF. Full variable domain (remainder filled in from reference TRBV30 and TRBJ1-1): SQTIHQWPATLVQPVGSPLSLECTVEGTSNPNLYWYRQAAGRGLQLLFYSVGIGQISSEVPQNLSASRPQDRQFILSSKKLLLSDSGFYLCAWSLQGEGEAFFGQGTRLTVV.